The 7 T cell receptor beta chains presented below share a single source sample, sequenced in a study of PD-L1 blockade in urothelial cancer. Time point here: pretreatment peripheral blood. Repertoires were generated with immunoSEQ multiplex PCR, while TCRdb's copy carries only in-frame clones and drops some. Of about 56,000 clones listed, around 86% are singletons. Here the sequenced sample was PBMCs, taken around atezolizumab (anti-PD-L1) treatment. Receptor source: a man in his sixties or seventies with urothelial cancer.

The rearrangement links TRBV9 to TRBJ2-5; no definite D call. Germline-derived CDR1 and CDR2 are SGDLS and YYNGEE. This CDR3 is built from 16 residues. Between the trimmed V and J ends, which lost 3 bases and 5 bases, there was a span of 20 bases. Here the CDR3 reads CASSADPYGSRETQYF. The CDR3 region has the DNA TGTGCCAGCAGCGCCGACCCCTACGGATCGAGGGAGACCCAGTACTTC.

The chain uses TRBV9 and TRBJ2-1; TRBD2 aligns across 15 bases. The ends lost 2 bases at V and 8 bases at J; junction bases unmatched: 5. The germline V gene has CDR1 SGDLS and CDR2 YYNGEE. The CDR3 has 16 amino acids. The CDR3 region is CASSVRTSGRVDEQFF. The CDR3 region has the DNA TGTGCCAGCAGCGTCCGGACTAGCGGGAGGGTAGATGAGCAGTTCTTC.

J is TRBJ1-5 and V is TRBV19; 8 nucleotides align to TRBD1. Per the germline V gene, CDR1 is LNHDA and CDR2 is SQIVND (reference sequence). J gave up 2 bases and V 5 bases, and 2 bases lay outside the gene matches. This CDR3 region has 14 residues. This chain's CDR3 is CASSHRGGNQPQHF. DNA for the CDR3: TGTGCCAGTAGTCACAGGGGGGGCAATCAGCCCCAGCATTTT.

The chain has TRBV19 and TRBJ2-7; 10 nucleotides align to TRBD2. Germline V CDR1 and CDR2: LNHDA, SQIVND (reference sequence). Trimming cost V 5 bases and J 2 bases; bases outside gene matches: 12. This CDR3 has 17 residues. For the CDR3, the DNA is TGTGCCAGTAGTCCGGCTAGCGGGAGAGACTTCGCCTACGAGCAGTACTTC. Its protein product is CASSPASGRDFAYEQYF.

This clone was counted between two and nine times. J is TRBJ2-1 and V is TRBV19; D might be TRBD2 (6 bases). Trimming pared 5 bases from V and 8 bases from J, leaving 19 bases between. Germline CDR1 and CDR2: LNHDA and SQIVND (reference sequence). The CDR3 totals 15 residues. The CDR3 region has the DNA TGTGCCAGTAGTCGGTCTATCGGGAGAAGTGATGAGCAGTTCTTC. Its protein product is CASSRSIGRSDEQFF.

This clone was recorded once. In DNA, the CDR3 is TGTGCCAGCAGCCAAGCATTAGCGGCTTACAATGAGCAGTTCTTC. This sequence encodes CASSQALAAYNEQFF. The chain carries TRBV14 and TRBJ2-1, with D perhaps TRBD2 (6 bases). Trimming cost V 1 base and J 4 bases, with 11 bases left between them. CDR3 length equals 15 residues. Germline CDR1 reads SGHDN; CDR2 reads FVKESK.

This clone was found a few times. This chain uses TRBV7-8 with TRBJ2-7; 8 nucleotides match TRBD1. V lost 1 base, J lost 5 bases, and 10 bases stayed unmatched. From germline, CDR1 is SGHVS and CDR2 FQNEAQ. The CDR3 has 16 amino acids. As DNA, the CDR3 is TGTGCCAGCAGCTTAGGGGTTCGGACAGGGAGCCACGAGCAGTACTTC. Residues: CASSLGVRTGSHEQYF.